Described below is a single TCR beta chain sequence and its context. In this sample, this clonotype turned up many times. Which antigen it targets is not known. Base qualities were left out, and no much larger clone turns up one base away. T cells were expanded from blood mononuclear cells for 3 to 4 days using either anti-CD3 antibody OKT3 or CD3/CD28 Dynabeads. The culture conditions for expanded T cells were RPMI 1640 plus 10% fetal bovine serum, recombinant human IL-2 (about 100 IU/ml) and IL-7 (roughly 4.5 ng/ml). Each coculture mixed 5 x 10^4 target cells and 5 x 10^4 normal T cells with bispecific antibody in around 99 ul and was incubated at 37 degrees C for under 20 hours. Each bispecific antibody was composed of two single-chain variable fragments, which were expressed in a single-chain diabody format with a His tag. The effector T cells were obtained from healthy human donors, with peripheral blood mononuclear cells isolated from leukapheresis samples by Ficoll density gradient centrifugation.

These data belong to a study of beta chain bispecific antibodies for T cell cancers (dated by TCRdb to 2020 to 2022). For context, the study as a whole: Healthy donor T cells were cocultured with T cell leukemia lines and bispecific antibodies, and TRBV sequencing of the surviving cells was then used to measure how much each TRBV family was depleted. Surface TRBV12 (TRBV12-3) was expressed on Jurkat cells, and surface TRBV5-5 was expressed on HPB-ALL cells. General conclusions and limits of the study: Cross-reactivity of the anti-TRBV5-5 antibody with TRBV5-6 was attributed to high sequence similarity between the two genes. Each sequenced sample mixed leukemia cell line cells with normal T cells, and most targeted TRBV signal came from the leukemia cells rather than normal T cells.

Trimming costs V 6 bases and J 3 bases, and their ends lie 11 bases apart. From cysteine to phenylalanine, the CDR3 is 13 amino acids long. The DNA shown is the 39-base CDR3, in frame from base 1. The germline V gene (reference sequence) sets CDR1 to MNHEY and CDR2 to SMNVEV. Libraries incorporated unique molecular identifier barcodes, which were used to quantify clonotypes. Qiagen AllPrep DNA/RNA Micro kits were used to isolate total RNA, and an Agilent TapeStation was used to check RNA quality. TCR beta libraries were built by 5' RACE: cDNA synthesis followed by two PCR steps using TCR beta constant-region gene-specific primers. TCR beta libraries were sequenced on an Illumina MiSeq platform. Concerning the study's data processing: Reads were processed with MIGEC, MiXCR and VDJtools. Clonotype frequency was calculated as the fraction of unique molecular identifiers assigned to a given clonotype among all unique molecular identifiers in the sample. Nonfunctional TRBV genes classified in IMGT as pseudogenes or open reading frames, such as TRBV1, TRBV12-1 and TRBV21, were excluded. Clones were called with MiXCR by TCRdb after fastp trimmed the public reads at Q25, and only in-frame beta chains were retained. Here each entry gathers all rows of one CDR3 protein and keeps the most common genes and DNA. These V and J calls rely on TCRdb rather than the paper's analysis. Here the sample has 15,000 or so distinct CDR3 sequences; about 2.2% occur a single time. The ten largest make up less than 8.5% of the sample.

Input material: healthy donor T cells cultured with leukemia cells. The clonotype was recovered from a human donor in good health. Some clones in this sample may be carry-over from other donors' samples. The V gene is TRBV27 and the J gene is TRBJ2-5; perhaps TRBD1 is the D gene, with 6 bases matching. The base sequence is TGTGCCAGCAGGGACAGTATGGAAGAGACCCAGTACTTC. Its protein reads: CASRDSMEETQYF.